What follows are 2 T cell receptor beta chains derived from one specimen sequenced in a study of T cell repertoires in cytomegalovirus infection. TCRdb recomputed calls from the reads with MiXCR, one row per CDR3 protein. Here the sample spans about 350,000 distinct CDR3 sequences, about 35% being singletons. These receptors lack a known antigen. The input for sequencing was cultured PBMCs, taken from culture after CMV antigen stimulation. These receptor sequences come from a human donor in good health (CMV status not recorded). Some clones in this sample may be carry-over from other donors' samples.

This sequence joins TRBV18 and TRBJ1-1, with D possibly being TRBD1 (5 bases). V lost 4 bases and J 4 bases, leaving 22 bases between the germline ends. Germline-derived CDR1 and CDR2 are KGHSH and LQKENI. The CDR3 runs 17 residues. DNA of the CDR3: TGTGCCAGCTCACAGGTCCGGGACCCTAGAGCCCTCACTGAAGCTTTCTTT. This codes for CASSQVRDPRALTEAFF. The whole variable domain, remainder taken from reference TRBV18 and TRBJ1-1, is NAGVMQNPRHLVRRRGQEARLRCSPMKGHSHVYWYRQLPEEGLKFMVYLQKENIIDESGMPKERFSAEFPKEGPSILRIQQVVRGDSAAYFCASSQVRDPRALTEAFFGQGTRLTVV.

V is TRBV20-1 and J is TRBJ2-7; tentatively, D is TRBD2 (6 bases). V was pared by 2 bases and J by 2 bases, with 16 bases between. In germline, CDR1 is DFQATT, CDR2 SNEGSKA (reference sequence). The CDR3 extends over 15 amino acids. The CDR3: CSARNGLSPPYEQYV. DNA for the CDR3: TGCAGTGCTAGAAACGGACTATCCCCTCCCTACGAGCAGTACGTC.